This TCR beta chain is drawn from a study of cytomegalovirus exposure and HLA in healthy donors. This clone has a handful of counts. The CDR3 has 16 amino acids. The V gene lost 1 base and the J gene lost 2 bases, with 11 bases spanning the gap. Per the germline V gene, CDR1 is LGHNA and CDR2 is YSLEER. With 60 Vbeta and 13 Jbeta primers, the PCR was carried out. Authors' methods: Later reanalysis found tens of millions of unique TCR beta chains, around 11 million of them shared. Some clones are missing from TCRdb's copy, which holds only in-frame ones; the method was immunoSEQ multiplex PCR. That table supplies the V and J calls and clone size; D and trimming were determined from the DNA. The data show around 150,000 clones, roughly 65% seen once.

The chain links TRBV4-3 to TRBJ2-2; D not certain. The sequence came from a woman aged 18-29 years in good health and CMV-seropositive. Sequenced input: PBMCs. In DNA form, the CDR3 reads TGCGCCAGCAGCCAAGGGGCAGTTTCCAACACCGGGGAGCTGTTTTTT. It encodes CASSQGAVSNTGELFF.